Below are 27 T cell receptor beta chains sequenced from a single sample in a study of spatial heterogeneity in lung cancer. The time point here: sample taken at primary tumor resection. Extraction of whole RNA from tumor, nontumor lung or frozen PBMC preceded unsorted sequencing. Each CDR3 protein is one row after TCRdb ran MiXCR on the 5' RACE reads. The sample has about 75,000 distinct CDR3 sequences; less than 15% are singletons. Sequencing was performed on PBMCs, taken at surgery. These receptor sequences come from a male donor with early-stage non-small cell lung cancer.

This clonotype was seen a few times. The rearrangement links TRBV12-3 or TRBV12-4 to TRBJ1-1, with 7 bases fitting TRBD1. This CDR3 spans 15 amino acids. With 6 bases clipped from V and 0 bases from J, the junction kept 7 bases outside the gene matches. The DNA of the CDR3 is TGTGCCAGCAGCTCCAGACAGGGCATGAACACTGAAGCTTTCTTT. Amino acid sequence: CASSSRQGMNTEAFF.

This clonotype was detected many times. The V gene is TRBV11-1, the J gene TRBJ2-2, with TRBD1 matching 9 bases. Germline V lookup: CDR1 SGHAT, CDR2 FQDESV (reference sequence). CDR3 size: 16 residues. The V gene end was trimmed by 5 bases and the J gene end by 1 base; junction bases not matched to a gene: 5. Here the CDR3 reads CASSDGQGLNTGELFF. As DNA, the CDR3 is TGTGCCAGCAGCGACGGACAGGGGTTGAACACCGGGGAGCTGTTTTTT.

To note about this clonotype: An end of the junction differs from the germline gene, which may be a read error. The V call is TRBV12-3 or TRBV12-4, the J call TRBJ2-2, with 14 bases identical to TRBD2. The CDR3 is 18 residues long. The CDR3 here is CASRPRTSGRNPTEELFF. The CDR3 nucleotides read TGTGCCAGCAGACCCCGGACTAGCGGGAGGAACCCGACCGAGGAGCTGTTTTTT.

This clonotype was seen a few times. The chain has TRBV5-1 and TRBJ2-1; the D gene is possibly TRBD2 (6 bases). CDR3 length equals 12 residues. Between the trimmed V and J ends, which lost 5 bases and 10 bases, there was a span of 13 bases. CDR1 SGHRS and CDR2 YFSETQ come from the germline V gene. CDR3 coding DNA: TGCGCCAGCAGTTCGAAGGGGAGGGAGCAGTTCTTC. Amino acids: CASSSKGREQFF.

This clonotype was seen at least ten times. V is TRBV6-2 or TRBV6-3 and J is TRBJ2-7, with 10 nucleotides matching TRBD1. The CDR3 has 15 residues. Germline CDR1 is MNHEY and CDR2 is SVGEGT. V was clipped by 2 bases and J by 6 bases; unmatched bases: 7. In DNA, the CDR3 is TGTGCCAGCAGTTACGTGGGACAGGGGTTCGGCGAGCAGTACTTC. Translating it yields CASSYVGQGFGEQYF.

Ten or more counts support this clonotype. The chain carries TRBV25-1 and TRBJ1-2; D uncertain. The CDR3 totals 13 residues. Germline CDR1 is MGHDK and CDR2 is SYGVNS. V lost 1 base and J 9 bases, leaving 12 bases between the germline ends. CDR3 sequence: CASSESPGISYTF. The CDR3 nucleotides are TGTGCCAGCAGTGAATCCCCGGGAATAAGCTACACCTTC.

This clonotype was observed many times. This chain uses TRBV12-5 with TRBJ1-1, with a weak D call TRBD1 (5 bases). Germline assignment: CDR1 LGHNT and CDR2 FRNRAP. The V and J ends lost 9 bases and 6 bases respectively, with 14 bases between them. The CDR3 length is 12 residues. The CDR3 protein is CASGRGGAEAFF. The CDR3 DNA sequence: TGTGCTAGCGGACGAGGAGGGGCTGAAGCTTTCTTT.

In this sample, this clonotype turned up a few times. V usage is TRBV9 and J usage is TRBJ1-1, with D unresolved. CDR3 size: 13 residues. CDR1 SGDLS and CDR2 YYNGEE come from the germline V gene. Trimming took off 4 bases at V and 8 bases at J, with 15 bases between the two ends. In DNA, the CDR3 is TGTGCCAGCAGCTGGGAGGCAGCCACGGAAGCTTTCTTT. Encoded protein: CASSWEAATEAFF.

This clonotype came up many times. The chain carries TRBV27 and TRBJ2-7, with TRBD2 identical over 11 bases. This CDR3 is built from 15 residues. V lost 4 bases and J lost 1; bases outside the gene matches: 3. The germline V gene encodes CDR1 MNHEY and CDR2 SMNVEV (reference sequence). The CDR3 DNA sequence: TGTGCCAGCAGTTCTTTAGCGGGAGGGTCCTACGAGCAGTACTTC. Its protein product is CASSSLAGGSYEQYF.

This clonotype was detected many times. This sequence joins TRBV20-1 and TRBJ1-5; no definite D call. CDR1 and CDR2 (germline): DFQATT, SNEGSKA (reference sequence). The CDR3 totals 12 residues. V lost 0 bases to trimming and J lost 6 bases, with 6 bases between them. Here the CDR3 reads CSARDRGQPQHF. The CDR3 DNA follows: TGCAGTGCTAGAGATAGAGGTCAGCCCCAGCATTTT.

This sequence joins TRBV7-8 and TRBJ2-1; 8 bases are shared with TRBD1. Losses at the gene ends were 1 base for V and 4 bases for J; bases not matched to a gene: 9. There are 17 residues in the CDR3. The V gene's germline CDR1 is SGHVS and CDR2 FQNEAQ. The chain's CDR3 is CASSLVPRGQAYNEQFF. The CDR3 nucleotides read TGTGCCAGCAGCTTAGTCCCCCGGGGACAGGCATACAATGAGCAGTTCTTC.

This clonotype has just a few counts. The rearrangement links TRBV12-3 or TRBV12-4 to TRBJ1-1; D unresolved. The CDR3 length is 15 residues. V dropped 2 bases and J dropped 4 bases, with 14 bases sitting between them. CDR3 DNA sequence: TGTGCCAGCAGTTTAAGCGTGCCGGGGAGCACTGAAGCTTTCTTT. This translates into CASSLSVPGSTEAFF.

The chain employs TRBV9 and TRBJ2-6; TRBD2 matches at 14 bases. The V gene end was trimmed by 3 bases and the J gene end by 1 base; junction bases not matched to a gene: 6. This CDR3 is 19 amino acids long. CDR1 and CDR2 from the germline V gene are SGDLS and YYNGEE. The DNA for the CDR3 is TGTGCCAGCAGCGACGGGACTAGCGGGAGCTCATCTGGGGCCAACGTCCTGACTTTC. It is translated as CASSDGTSGSSSGANVLTF. The full variable domain, completed using reference TRBV9 and TRBJ2-6, is DSGVTQTPKHLITATGQRVTLRCSPRSGDLSVYWYQQSLDQGLQFLIQYYNGEERAKGNILERFSAQQFPDLHSELNLSSLELGDSALYFCASSDGTSGSSSGANVLTFGAGSRLTVL.

The V call is TRBV30, the J call TRBJ2-3; D may be TRBD1 (5 bases). There are 15 residues in the CDR3. CDR1 GTSNPN and CDR2 SVGIG come from the germline V gene (reference sequence). V lost 2 bases, J lost 0 bases, and 12 bases lay in between. This CDR3 reads CAWSPTDKSTDTQYF. DNA for the CDR3: TGTGCCTGGAGTCCCACGGACAAGAGCACAGATACGCAGTATTTT.

The gene calls are TRBV5-1 and TRBJ2-1, with a tentative D call TRBD2 (6 bases). This CDR3 spans 14 amino acids. Per germline, CDR1 SGHRS and CDR2 YFSETQ. V lost 1 base and J 9 bases, leaving 14 bases between the germline ends. The CDR3 loop reads CASSLNSGLGEQFF. CDR3 bases: TGCGCCAGCAGCTTGAATAGCGGTCTCGGTGAGCAGTTCTTC. Combining the CDR3 with reference TRBV5-1 and TRBJ2-1 gives the whole variable domain KAGVTQTPRYLIKTRGQQVTLSCSPISGHRSVSWYQQTPGQGLQFLFEYFSETQRNKGNFPGRFSGRQFSNSRSEMNVSTLELGDSALYLCASSLNSGLGEQFFGPGTRLTVL.

The chain combines TRBV5-1 with TRBJ2-3; possibly TRBD1 for D (6 bases). Per the germline V gene, CDR1 is SGHRS and CDR2 is YFSETQ. V gave up 1 base and J gave up 1 base, with 10 bases separating them. The CDR3 is made up of 15 amino acids. CDR3 residues: CASSLRPGGTDTQYF. CDR3 DNA sequence: TGCGCCAGCAGCTTGCGCCCAGGGGGCACAGATACGCAGTATTTT.

This clonotype was counted ten times or more. V usage is TRBV29-1 and J usage is TRBJ1-4, with 7 bases that match TRBD1. The CDR3 covers 15 residues. Trimming at V came to 3 bases and at J to 6 bases, leaving 10 bases not matched to a gene. Germline V gene lookup returns CDR1 SQVTM and CDR2 ANQGSEA. The CDR3 here is CSVDWTGDLDEKLFF. The CDR3 DNA reads as TGCAGCGTTGATTGGACAGGCGACTTGGATGAAAAACTGTTTTTT.

This clonotype was seen repeatedly, ten times or more. The chain is built from TRBV2 and TRBJ2-1; 8 bases are a match to TRBD2. J lost 6 bases, V lost 6 bases, and 10 bases had no gene match. Germline V gene sequence: CDR1 SNHLY, CDR2 FYNNEI. The CDR3 runs to 15 residues. CDR3 sequence reads: CASSSLAERVNEQFF. The CDR3 DNA sequence: TGTGCCAGCAGCTCACTAGCGGAGAGGGTCAATGAGCAGTTCTTC.

V gene TRBV6-2 or TRBV6-3 combines with J gene TRBJ1-5; no clear D gene. Germline CDR1 reads MNHEY; CDR2 reads SVGEGT. This CDR3 has 16 amino acids. V lost 7 bases and J 0 bases, leaving 16 bases between the germline ends. The CDR3 DNA reads TGTGCCAGCATGGCCTTAACGGAGTCTAGCAATCAGCCCCAGCATTTT. The encoded protein is CASMALTESSNQPQHF.

This chain uses TRBV10-1 with TRBJ2-5, with 10 bases matching TRBD2. V lost 1 base and J lost 3; bases outside the gene matches: 2. CDR1 is WNHNN and CDR2 is SYGVQD in the germline V gene (reference sequence). The CDR3 consists of 15 residues. CDR3 coding DNA: TGCGCCAGCAGTGAGTTCCTAGCGGGAGAAGAGACCCAGTACTTC. This translates into CASSEFLAGEETQYF.

The gene calls are TRBV7-9 and TRBJ1-1; D may be TRBD1 (5 bases). This CDR3 comprises 13 residues. Germline CDR1 SEHNR, CDR2 FQNEAQ (reference sequence). V was clipped by 8 bases and J by 7 bases, with 17 bases between them. The CDR3 nucleotides are TGTGCCAGCGGTTTACAAGGGGCCCTTGAAGCTTTCTTT. Translation: CASGLQGALEAFF.

V usage is TRBV3-1 and J usage is TRBJ1-6; D unclear. Germline CDR1 LGHDT, CDR2 YNNKEL (reference sequence). V was clipped by 0 bases and J by 7 bases, with 10 bases between them. This CDR3 contains 15 residues. The DNA for the CDR3 is TGTGCCAGCAGCCAAGATCCGGACTCGAATTCACCCCTCCACTTT. Residues: CASSQDPDSNSPLHF.

V is TRBV15 and J is TRBJ2-7; the D gene is possibly TRBD2 (5 bases). Germline assignment: CDR1 LNHNV and CDR2 YYDKDF (reference sequence). Deletions cut 2 bases from V and 2 bases from J, with 16 bases between. This CDR3 comprises 16 residues. The CDR3 region is CATSRPSSGSTYEQYF. CDR3 nucleotides: TGTGCCACCAGCAGACCCTCGAGCGGATCGACCTACGAGCAGTACTTC.

This clonotype was counted between two and nine times. The chain employs TRBV5-1 and TRBJ1-2; D remains unclear. This CDR3 comprises 12 residues. V shed 6 bases and J shed 8 bases, with 14 bases lying between them. The germline V gene encodes CDR1 SGHRS and CDR2 YFSETQ. In DNA, the CDR3 is TGCGCCAGCACCGAACCAGGCGGAGGCTACACCTTC. Its protein is CASTEPGGGYTF.

There are a few counts of this clonotype. V is TRBV7-9 and J is TRBJ2-2, with D possibly TRBD2 on 5 matching bases. This CDR3 contains 18 residues. Trimming removed 1 base from V and 4 bases from J, with 19 bases in between. Germline V gene sequence: CDR1 SEHNR, CDR2 FQNEAQ (reference sequence). The chain's CDR3 is CASSLGSLNSGGTGELFF. Here the CDR3 DNA reads TGTGCCAGCAGCTTAGGTTCCCTTAACAGCGGAGGCACCGGGGAGCTGTTTTTT.

With respect to this clonotype: A much larger clone differs from this one at a single base, so this may be a read error. V gene TRBV5-1 combines with J gene TRBJ2-1, with 7 bases identical to TRBD1. The V gene end was trimmed by 4 bases and the J gene end by 8 bases; junction bases not matched to a gene: 9. The CDR3 covers 14 residues. Germline CDR1 reads SGHRS; CDR2 reads YFSETQ. CDR3 protein: CASSAGQVADEQFF. For the CDR3, the DNA is TGCGCCAGCAGCGCCGGACAGGTCGCCGATGAGCAGTTCTTC.

This clonotype appeared a single time. This could be a read error, since a much larger clone is one nucleotide away. This CDR3 fails to terminate in the conserved phenylalanine or tryptophan, so it likely reflects a read error. The rearrangement links TRBV29-1 to TRBJ2-7; D may correspond to TRBD1 or TRBD2 (5 bases each). The CDR3 is 11 amino acids. The ends were cut back, 4 bases at V and 2 bases at J, with 6 bases in the middle. Germline V gene sequence: CDR1 SQVTM, CDR2 ANQGSEA. CDR3 DNA: TGCAGCGTTGGGGGACCCTACGAGCAGTACCTC. It is translated as CSVGGPYEQYL.